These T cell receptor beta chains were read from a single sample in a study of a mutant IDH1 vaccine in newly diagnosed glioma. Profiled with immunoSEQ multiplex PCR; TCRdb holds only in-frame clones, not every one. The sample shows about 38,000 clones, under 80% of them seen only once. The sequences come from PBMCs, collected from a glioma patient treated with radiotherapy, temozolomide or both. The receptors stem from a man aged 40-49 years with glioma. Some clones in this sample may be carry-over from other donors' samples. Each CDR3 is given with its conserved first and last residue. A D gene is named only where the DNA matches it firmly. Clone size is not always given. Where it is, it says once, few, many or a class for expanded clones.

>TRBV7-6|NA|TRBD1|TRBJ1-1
TGTGCCAGCAGCTTAGGGGCCGGGACAGAGATTGAAGCTTTCTTT
CASSLGAGTEIEAFF
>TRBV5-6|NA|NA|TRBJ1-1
TGTGCCAGCAGCCTCGGACAGCTTCTGAACACTGAAGCTTTCTTT
CASSLGQLLNTEAFF
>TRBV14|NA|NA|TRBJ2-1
TGTGCCAGCAGCCAACGTGCAGCGGTTAGCTCCTACAATGAGCAGTTCTTC
CASSQRAAVSSYNEQFF
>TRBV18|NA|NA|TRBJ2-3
TGTGCCAGCTCACCACCGAGCACAGATACGCAGTATTTT
CASSPPSTDTQYF
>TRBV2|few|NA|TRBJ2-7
TGTGCCAGCAGTGAAGAGGGCGCCACAGCCTACGAGCAGTACTTC
CASSEEGATAYEQYF
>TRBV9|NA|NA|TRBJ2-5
TGTGCCAGCAGCTGGACAGCCGAAGAGACCCAGTACTTC
CASSWTAEETQYF
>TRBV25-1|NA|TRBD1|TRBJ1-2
TGTGCCAGCAGTGCTGCCGGGACAGGGAGTGGCTACACCTTC
CASSAAGTGSGYTF
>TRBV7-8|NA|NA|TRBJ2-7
TGTGCCAGCAGCTTAAATCCAGGGGATAAGGAAGAGCAGTACTTC
CASSLNPGDKEEQYF
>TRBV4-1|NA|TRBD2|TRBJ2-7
TGCGCCAGCAGCCACCCGGGACTAGGTTTCGACGAGCAGTACTTC
CASSHPGLGFDEQYF
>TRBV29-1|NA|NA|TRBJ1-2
TGCAGCGTTCACATTAACTATGGCTACACCTTC
CSVHINYGYTF
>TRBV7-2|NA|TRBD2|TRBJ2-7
TGTGCCAGCAGCTTAGTTCTAGCGGGGAAATACGAGCAGTACTTC
CASSLVLAGKYEQYF
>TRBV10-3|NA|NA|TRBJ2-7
TGTGCCATCAGTGGGTCCTTGGGGTTTGTGCAGTACTTC
CAISGSLGFVQYF
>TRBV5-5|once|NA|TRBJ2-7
TGTGCCAGCAGCTTTGACCGGGGTCCCTACGAGCAGTACTTC
CASSFDRGPYEQYF
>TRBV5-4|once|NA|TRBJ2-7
TGTGCCAGCAGCAAGCCTGGGGCGGGGGCCCTACCATCCTACGAGCAGTACTTC
CASSKPGAGALPSYEQYF
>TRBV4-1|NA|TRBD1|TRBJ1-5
TGCGCCAGCACCCCGGGACAGGGAGATCAGCCCCAGCATTTT
CASTPGQGDQPQHF
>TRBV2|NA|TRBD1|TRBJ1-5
TGTGCCAGCAGAGCGACAGGGAACCAGCCCCAGCATTTT
CASRATGNQPQHF
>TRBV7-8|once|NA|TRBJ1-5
TGTGCCAGCAGCTTAGGTTACGGGGATGCGGGTAATCAGCCCCAGCATTTT
CASSLGYGDAGNQPQHF
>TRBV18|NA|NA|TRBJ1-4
TGTGCCAGCTCACCACCCGGGACACCCCCTGAAAAACTGTTTTTT
CASSPPGTPPEKLFF
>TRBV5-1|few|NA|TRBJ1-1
TGCGCCAGCAGCTTGGCCGGTGTTCAAGGTGAAGCTTTCTTT
CASSLAGVQGEAFF
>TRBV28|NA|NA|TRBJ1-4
TGTGCCAGCAGGAGGAGGAGGGGCACTAATGAAAAACTGTTTTTT
CASRRRRGTNEKLFF
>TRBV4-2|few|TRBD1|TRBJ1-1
TGTGCCAGCAGCCCATTTGGACAGGGGGCTTTCAACACTGAAGCTTTCTTT
CASSPFGQGAFNTEAFF
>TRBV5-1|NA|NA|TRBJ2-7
TGCGCCAGCACCCTCGACGCCGGTGGCAGCAATGCCTACGAGCAGTACTTC
CASTLDAGGSNAYEQYF
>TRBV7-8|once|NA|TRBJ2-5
TGTGCCAGCAACTTACAACTGGGGGAGACCCAGTACTTC
CASNLQLGETQYF
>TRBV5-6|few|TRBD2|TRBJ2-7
TGTGCCAGCAGCCCACTTGGGGGGGACTACGAGCAGTACTTC
CASSPLGGDYEQYF
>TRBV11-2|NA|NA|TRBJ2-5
TGTGCCAGCAGCTCCTCCCCCGGACAAGAGACCCAGTACTTC
CASSSSPGQETQYF
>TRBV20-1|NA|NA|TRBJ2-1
TGCAGTGCTGCCCCGAGGGAGCAGTTCTTC
CSAAPREQFF